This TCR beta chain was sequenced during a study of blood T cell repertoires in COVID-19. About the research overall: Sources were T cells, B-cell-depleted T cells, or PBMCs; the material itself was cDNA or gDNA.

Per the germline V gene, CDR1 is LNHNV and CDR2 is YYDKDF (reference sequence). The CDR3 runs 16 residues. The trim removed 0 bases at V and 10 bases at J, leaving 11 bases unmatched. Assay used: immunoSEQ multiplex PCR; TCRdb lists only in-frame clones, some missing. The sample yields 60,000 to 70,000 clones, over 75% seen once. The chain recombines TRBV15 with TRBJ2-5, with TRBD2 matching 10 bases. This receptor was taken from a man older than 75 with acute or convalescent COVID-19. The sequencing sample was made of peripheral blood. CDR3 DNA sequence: TGTGCCACCAGCAGAGATAAGGGGCCTAGCGGGAGTAACCAGTACTTC. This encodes CATSRDKGPSGSNQYF.